Listed here are 13 T cell receptor beta chains from one sample, sequenced in a study of cytomegalovirus exposure and HLA in healthy donors. Researchers ran the PCR with 60 Vbeta and 13 Jbeta primers. Using immunoSEQ multiplex PCR, the repertoire was profiled, and TCRdb retains in-frame clones only, with some absent. Of some 80,000 clones listed, about 9.4% are singletons. The sample was PBMCs. The origin of the receptors is a man aged 55 to 69 in good health and CMV-seropositive.

The sample holds a few counts of this clone. The rearrangement links TRBV28 to TRBJ2-2; a weak D match, TRBD1 (5 bases). The CDR3 is 18 residues long. The V and J ends lost 5 bases and 7 bases respectively, with 26 bases between them. Germline V CDR1 and CDR2: MDHEN, SYDVKM. The CDR3 DNA reads as TGTGCCAGCAGTCCGATATCAGGGTTACTCGGTTTCAGCGGGGAGCTGTTTTTT. Translation: CASSPISGLLGFSGELFF.

This clone was seen a few times. The V call is TRBV28, the J call TRBJ1-1; 8 bases are shared with TRBD1. V lost 6 bases, J lost 4 bases, and 10 bases stayed unmatched. Germline lookup yields CDR1 MDHEN and CDR2 SYDVKM. CDR3 length: 15 residues. The CDR3 DNA reads as TGTGCCAGCAGCCCCGTGACAGGGGTGCGCACTGAAGCTTTCTTT. It encodes CASSPVTGVRTEAFF.

The chain carries TRBV29-1 and TRBJ2-5, with unresolved D. Per the germline V gene, CDR1 is SQVTM and CDR2 is ANQGSEA. The CDR3 spans 12 residues. V was cut by 0 bases and J by 0 bases, with 2 bases left in between. The CDR3 DNA is TGCAGCGTTGAAGATAACCAAGAGACCCAGTACTTC. It translates to CSVEDNQETQYF.

The J gene is TRBJ2-3, the V gene TRBV5-1; 7 bases map to TRBD2. Germline CDR1 and CDR2: SGHRS and YFSETQ. After removal of 0 bases from V and 5 bases from J, the junction contained 6 bases not matched to a gene. CDR3 size: 15 residues. CDR3 nucleotides: TGCGCCAGCAGCTTGGTGGGGCGGGAGCAAGATACGCAGTATTTT. Its translation: CASSLVGREQDTQYF. Based on the CDR3 plus reference TRBV5-1 and TRBJ2-3, the full variable domain is KAGVTQTPRYLIKTRGQQVTLSCSPISGHRSVSWYQQTPGQGLQFLFEYFSETQRNKGNFPGRFSGRQFSNSRSEMNVSTLELGDSALYLCASSLVGREQDTQYFGPGTRLTVL.

There are a few counts of this clone. DNA of the CDR3: TGTGCCAGCAGTGAAGAACAGGGGTATGGCTACACCTTC. As protein: CASSEEQGYGYTF. This chain uses TRBV2 with TRBJ1-2, with 7 nucleotides matching TRBD1. Looked up from germline, CDR1 is SNHLY and CDR2 is FYNNEI. The J segment lost 5 bases and the V segment lost 1 base, leaving 1 base of the junction unmatched. The CDR3 contains 13 residues.

This clone was detected a few times. The V and J genes are TRBV4-1 and TRBJ2-3, with 9 bases identical to TRBD2. Germline V gene data show CDR1 as MGHRA and CDR2 as YSYEKL. This CDR3 region has 15 residues. After removal of 4 bases from V and 2 bases from J, the junction contained 4 bases not matched to a gene. The CDR3 DNA reads TGCGCCAGCAGCCGAGCGGGGGGCCTCACAGATACGCAGTATTTT. Residues: CASSRAGGLTDTQYF.

The chain links TRBV9 to TRBJ1-2; TRBD1 is a possible D gene (6 bases). Trimming shortened V by 0 bases and J by 7 bases, and 10 bases separated the two germline ends. The CDR3 is 13 amino acids. CDR1 SGDLS and CDR2 YYNGEE come from the germline V gene. CDR3: CASSVGTAIGYTF. The CDR3 coding sequence is TGTGCCAGCAGCGTAGGGACAGCTATTGGCTACACCTTC.

This clone was detected only a few times. The V and J genes are TRBV7-6 and TRBJ2-7; D is uncertain. The CDR3 length is 16 residues. The germline V gene has CDR1 SGHVS and CDR2 FNYEAQ. Trimming pared 0 bases from V and 0 bases from J, leaving 12 bases between. This CDR3 reads CASSLAPAASSYEQYV. The DNA of the CDR3 is TGTGCCAGCAGCTTAGCTCCGGCGGCAAGCTCCTACGAGCAGTACGTC.

The sample holds a few counts of this clone. The rearrangement uses TRBV6-1 and TRBJ1-1, with D unclear. The length of the CDR3 is 13 residues. Trimming pared 4 bases from V and 1 base from J, leaving 7 bases between. From germline, CDR1 is MNHNS and CDR2 SASEGT. This chain's CDR3 is CASSGLRNTEAFF. The DNA of the CDR3 is TGTGCCAGCAGTGGTCTACGGAACACTGAAGCTTTCTTT.

In its sample, this clone was seen a few times. The rearrangement uses TRBV30 and TRBJ2-7, with 8 bases that match TRBD1. The J segment lost 7 bases and the V segment lost 4 bases, leaving 12 bases of the junction unmatched. This CDR3 is 14 amino acids long. The germline CDR1 and CDR2 sequences are GTSNPN and SVGIG (reference sequence). The CDR3 DNA follows: TGTGCCTGGACCACACAGGGGACAGGTACGGAGCAGTACTTC. Translation gives CAWTTQGTGTEQYF.

The chain couples TRBV5-8 to TRBJ2-3; D not certain. CDR1 is SGHTS, CDR2 YDEGEE, per germline. The CDR3 loop spans 16 amino acids. The V end was cut by 2 bases, the J end by 4 bases, with 17 bases between. CDR3: CASSFPTPPPADTQYF. CDR3 nucleotide sequence: TGTGCCAGCAGCTTCCCGACTCCTCCTCCCGCAGATACGCAGTATTTT.

This clone was recorded a few times. The rearrangement links TRBV28 to TRBJ1-2; TRBD1 might be the D (5 bases). The CDR3 is made up of 15 amino acids. The V end lost 3 bases, the J end lost 3 bases, and 14 bases lay between the germline ends. The germline CDR1 and CDR2 sequences are MDHEN and SYDVKM. The CDR3 coding sequence is TGTGCCAGCAGTTTTCGCGATCGACAGCACTATGGCTACACCTTC. This codes for CASSFRDRQHYGYTF.

This chain connects TRBV7-3 to TRBJ2-2; D not resolved. Germline loops: CDR1 SGHTA, CDR2 FQGTGA. This CDR3 has 14 amino acids. Trimming shortened V by 2 bases and J by 1 base, and 5 bases separated the two germline ends. The chain's CDR3 is CASSLHKNTGELFF. The CDR3 DNA is TGTGCCAGCAGCTTACACAAGAACACCGGGGAGCTGTTTTTT.